This is a list of T cell receptor beta chains from one sample in a study of long-term antiretroviral therapy in people with HIV. Produced via immunoSEQ multiplex PCR; TCRdb's table is partial and in-frame only. The sample includes 14,000 or so clones, roughly 87% of them seen just once. Material: unsorted PBMCs, obtained 6.2 years after starting antiretroviral therapy. The source of these receptors is a man between 40 and 49 years old with HIV. Each CDR3 is given with its conserved first and last residue. Each record gives: J gene, V gene, clone size, D gene, CDR3 protein, CDR3 DNA. The D gene is left open where the match is weak. Size is omitted from some rows. Given values are once, few, many or a class for expanded clones.

TRBJ2-7 TRBV18 . . CASSLTSSGYHHEQYF TGTGCCAGCTCACTTACTTCCTCGGGTTACCACCACGAGCAGTACTTC
TRBJ1-2 TRBV6-6 . TRBD1 CASVPPGQPDGYTF TGTGCCAGCGTACCGCCGGGACAGCCTGATGGCTACACCTTC
TRBJ1-5 TRBV18 . . CASSRTSSDSNQPQHF TGTGCCAGCTCCAGGACCTCCTCGGATAGCAATCAGCCCCAGCATTTT
TRBJ1-5 TRBV6-1 once . CASSEDRNNQPQHF TGTGCCAGCAGCGAGGACAGAAACAATCAGCCCCAGCATTTT
TRBJ1-1 TRBV6-1 . . CASSENSVMNTEAFF TGTGCCAGCAGTGAGAACAGCGTTATGAACACTGAAGCTTTCTTT
TRBJ2-5 TRBV7-2 . . CASSHGSTSGETQYF TGTGCCAGCAGCCACGGGTCAACATCGGGAGAGACCCAGTACTTC
TRBJ2-1 TRBV28 . . CASSILRDYNEQFF TGTGCCAGCAGTATACTGAGGGATTACAATGAGCAGTTCTTC
TRBJ2-7 TRBV28 . . CASSFAPGTGALGYF .
TRBJ2-1 TRBV10-3 . . CAISGPGSNNEQFF TGTGCCATCAGTGGCCCGGGGTCGAACAATGAGCAGTTCTTC
TRBJ2-3 TRBV27 few . CASSFSLGADTQYF TGTGCCAGCAGTTTCTCCCTGGGGGCAGATACGCAGTATTTT
TRBJ2-1 TRBV7-3 once TRBD2 CASSLSGSLNEQFF TGTGCCAGCAGCTTAAGCGGGAGCTTGAATGAGCAGTTCTTC
TRBJ1-3 TRBV5-6 few . CASSMLGRENTIYF TGTGCCAGCAGTATGCTCGGGAGGGAAAACACCATATATTTT
TRBJ2-7 TRBV29-1 . TRBD2 CSVEVFGLAGSGEQYF TGCAGCGTTGAAGTCTTTGGACTAGCGGGATCGGGCGAGCAGTACTTC
TRBJ1-1 TRBV19 . . CASSMRQTNTEAFF TGTGCCAGTAGTATGAGACAGACGAACACTGAAGCTTTCTTT
TRBJ1-5 TRBV28 . . CASVTHVGRGSNQPQHF TGTGCCAGCGTCACACACGTGGGCAGGGGAAGCAATCAGCCCCAGCATTTT
TRBJ1-3 TRBV4-2 once . CASSQGTLPGSGNTIYF TGTGCCAGCAGCCAAGGAACCCTGCCAGGGTCCGGAAACACCATATATTTT
TRBJ1-5 TRBV2 . . CASNAANQPQHF TGTGCCAGCAACGCCGCGAATCAGCCCCAGCATTTT
TRBJ1-1 TRBV27 . TRBD1 CASRSGTGGANTEAFF TGTGCCAGCAGGTCCGGGACAGGGGGCGCGAACACTGAAGCTTTCTTT
TRBJ2-2 TRBV2 . TRBD2 CASRTGLAPGELFF TGTGCCAGCAGGACGGGACTAGCTCCCGGGGAGCTGTTTTTT
TRBJ2-7 TRBV6-5 once TRBD2 CASSYSMGTRPYEQYF TGTGCCAGCAGTTACTCGATGGGGACTAGGCCCTACGAGCAGTACTTC
TRBJ1-1 TRBV4-1 few . CASSQGRQVWRAFF TGCGCCAGCAGCCAAGGAAGACAGGTCTGGAGGGCTTTCTTT
TRBJ1-2 TRBV5-1 . . CASSPTGGRNYGYTF TGCGCCAGCAGCCCAACCGGGGGGCGGAACTATGGCTACACCTTC
TRBJ1-1 TRBV19 . TRBD1 CASSMGATGAATEAFF TGTGCCAGTAGTATGGGGGCGACAGGGGCGGCCACTGAAGCTTTCTTT
TRBJ2-7 TRBV25-1 few . CASKGETYEQYF TGTGCCAGCAAAGGGGAAACCTACGAGCAGTACTTC
TRBJ2-5 TRBV7-8 . . CASNQQTGMPAMSYPETQYF TGTGCCAGCAACCAACAAACCGGGATGCCCGCAATGTCATACCCAGAGACCCAGTACTTC
TRBJ2-6 TRBV5-1 . . CASSVRLPSGANVLTF TGCGCCAGCAGCGTCCGGCTGCCCTCTGGGGCCAACGTCCTGACTTTC
TRBJ1-5 TRBV6-1 . . CASSENSGTGQPQHF TGTGCCAGCAGTGAAAATTCAGGAACGGGTCAGCCCCAGCATTTT
TRBJ1-5 TRBV12-5 . TRBD1 CASAPDRGDQPQHF TGTGCTAGTGCCCCGGACAGGGGTGATCAGCCCCAGCATTTT
TRBJ2-7 TRBV15 . . CATSRVGLYEQYF TGTGCCACCAGCAGAGTGGGCCTCTACGAGCAGTACTTC
TRBJ2-7 TRBV13 . . CASSLGRQLLSYEQYF TGTGCCAGCAGCTTGGGGAGACAGTTACTCTCCTACGAGCAGTACTTC
TRBJ1-5 TRBV28 . TRBD1 CASSRRGQFQPQHF TGTGCCAGCAGTAGGAGGGGGCAATTTCAGCCCCAGCATTTT
TRBJ2-2 TRBV29-1 . . CSVTHTGELFF TGCAGCGTTACTCACACCGGGGAGCTGTTTTTT